Following are 22 T cell receptor beta chains from one sample sequenced in a study of T-cell reconstitution after alpha-beta-depleted transplantation in children. The TCRbeta library incorporated unique molecular identifiers. Each CDR3 protein gets one entry after TCRdb re-called the PCR reads with MiXCR. This sample has 600,000 to 800,000 distinct CDR3 sequences; 10% to 15% occur once, and the top ten carry around 0.76%. This specimen was PBMCs, taken before TCRalphabeta/CD19-depleted stem cell transplant. These receptors were collected from a girl aged 2-10 years with congenital amegakaryocytic thrombocytopenia, due to receive a stem cell transplant.

J is TRBJ2-7 and V is TRBV19, with D possibly matching TRBD1 (6 bases). The germline CDR1 and CDR2 sequences are LNHDA and SQIVND (reference sequence). CDR3 length equals 15 residues. V lost 6 bases, J lost 3 bases, and 18 bases lay in between. CDR3 region: CASSPRQVVGYEQYF. The CDR3, as DNA: TGTGCCAGTAGCCCCCGACAGGTCGTGGGCTACGAGCAGTACTTC.

The chain links TRBV18 to TRBJ1-5; D remains unclear. The CDR3 extends over 15 amino acids. V shed 3 bases and J shed 3 bases, with 12 bases lying between them. Germline CDR1 KGHSH, CDR2 LQKENI. The CDR3 spells CASSPIRGYNQPQHF. DNA of the CDR3: TGTGCCAGCTCACCTATTAGAGGATACAATCAGCCCCAGCATTTT.

This clonotype was detected a few times. The chain is built from TRBV11-2 and TRBJ2-7; tentative D call: TRBD2 (6 bases). V lost 5 bases and J 1 base, leaving 24 bases between the germline ends. The CDR3 extends over 18 amino acids. Germline lookup yields CDR1 SGHAT and CDR2 FQNNGV. DNA for the CDR3: TGTGCCAGCAGCCCGCAACCCTATGCGGGGAGGAGGTCCTACGAGCAGTACTTC. This gives the protein CASSPQPYAGRRSYEQYF.

The rearrangement uses TRBV5-1 and TRBJ1-2, with a tentative D call TRBD1 (6 bases). Germline CDR1 SGHRS, CDR2 YFSETQ. Trimming took 4 bases from V and 10 from J, leaving 11 bases between them. This CDR3 has 11 residues. CDR3 sequence: CASSTTGNYTF. In DNA, the CDR3 is TGCGCCAGCAGCACGACAGGAAACTACACCTTC.

At least ten counts were recorded for this clonotype. The J gene is TRBJ2-5, the V gene TRBV29-1; 7 nucleotides match TRBD1. The V segment lost 2 bases and the J segment 10 bases; nucleotides outside the gene matches: 10. In germline, CDR1 is SQVTM, CDR2 ANQGSEA. CDR3 length: 13 amino acids. The CDR3 DNA sequence: TGCAGCGTTGAAAGCCGAGGGGGCGATTTCCAGTACTTC. Translating it yields CSVESRGGDFQYF.

This clonotype came up many times. The chain recombines TRBV7-9 with TRBJ2-1; D is ambiguous. The CDR3 covers 15 residues. CDR1 and CDR2 (germline): SEHNR, FQNEAQ (reference sequence). The V end lost 5 bases, the J end lost 0 bases, and 11 bases lay between the germline ends. The DNA of the CDR3 is TGTGCCAGCAGCCCCATTTTAAGCTCCTACAATGAGCAGTTCTTC. Residues: CASSPILSSYNEQFF.

This clonotype has a count of ten or more. V is TRBV20-1 and J is TRBJ1-5; D gene ambiguous. The germline V gene encodes CDR1 DFQATT and CDR2 SNEGSKA (reference sequence). The germline V and J ends were trimmed by 0 bases and 5 bases, with 8 bases remaining between them. The CDR3 sequence is 13 residues long. The CDR3 DNA reads as TGCAGTGCTAGAGACAATAAGGATCAGCCCCAGCATTTT. This sequence encodes CSARDNKDQPQHF.

This clonotype was seen more than once but under ten times. V usage is TRBV7-9 and J usage is TRBJ2-5; 7 bases are a match to TRBD1. The CDR3 sequence is 14 residues long. The germline gives CDR1 SEHNR, CDR2 FQNEAQ (reference sequence). J was trimmed by 5 bases and V by 0 bases; bases with no gene match: 3. Written as DNA, the CDR3 is TGTGCCAGCAGCTTAGCGGTACAGGGGGAGACCCAGTACTTC. Translation gives CASSLAVQGETQYF. Combining the CDR3 with reference TRBV7-9 and TRBJ2-5 gives the whole variable domain DTGVSQNPRHKITKRGQNVTFRCDPISEHNRLYWYRQTLGQGPEFLTYFQNEAQLEKSRLLSDRFSAERPKGSFSTLEIQRTEQGDSAMYLCASSLAVQGETQYFGPGTRLLVL.

This clonotype was observed many times. The chain is built from TRBV6-1 and TRBJ2-3; 7 nucleotides line up with TRBD2. The CDR3 is 14 residues long. Losses at the gene ends were 6 bases for V and 2 bases for J; bases not matched to a gene: 5. CDR1 is MNHNS, CDR2 SASEGT, per germline. Here the CDR3 reads CASSRREYTDTQYF. CDR3 sequence (DNA): TGTGCCAGCAGCCGGCGGGAGTACACAGATACGCAGTATTTT.

The sample holds many counts of this clonotype. One end of the junction does not line up with germline, which may come from a read error. The J gene is TRBJ1-1, the V gene TRBV5-1; a possible D gene is TRBD1 (5 bases). This CDR3 contains 13 residues. Germline CDR1 SGHRS, CDR2 YFSETQ. CDR3 coding DNA: TGTGCCAGCAGCTTAGGGGAGAACACTGAAGCTTTCTTT. This encodes CASSLGENTEAFF.

This chain connects TRBV20-1 to TRBJ2-7; D possibly corresponds to TRBD2 (6 bases). The CDR3 has 15 residues. Germline V CDR1 and CDR2: DFQATT, SNEGSKA (reference sequence). V gave up 1 base and J gave up 1 base, with 14 bases separating them. The CDR3 here is CSARGGGRGSYEQYF. DNA of the CDR3: TGCAGTGCTAGAGGCGGCGGGCGGGGTTCCTACGAGCAGTACTTC.

The count of this clonotype is one. The chain has TRBV29-1 and TRBJ2-6; a possible D gene is TRBD2 (6 bases). This CDR3 region has 16 residues. The V gene lost 3 bases and the J gene lost 0 bases, with 12 bases spanning the gap. Per the germline V gene, CDR1 is SQVTM and CDR2 is ANQGSEA. The CDR3 sequence is CSVEEGIASGANVLTF. CDR3 DNA sequence: TGCAGCGTTGAGGAGGGAATAGCCTCTGGGGCCAACGTCCTGACTTTC.

In its sample, this clonotype was seen many times. For the CDR3, the DNA is TGCAGTGCTAGAGCCAGCGTGGGGGCCAATGAGCAGTTCTTC. Translation: CSARASVGANEQFF. The V and J genes are TRBV20-1 and TRBJ2-1, with D tentatively TRBD1 (6 bases). V was clipped by 1 base and J by 6 bases, with 13 bases between them. The germline gives CDR1 DFQATT, CDR2 SNEGSKA (reference sequence). The CDR3 is 14 residues long.

The CDR3 sequence is CASSIGRDKQETQYF. The CDR3 DNA is TGTGCCAGTAGTATAGGAAGGGACAAGCAAGAGACCCAGTACTTC. The rearrangement joins TRBV19 to TRBJ2-5; TRBD1 is a possible D gene (6 bases). V was clipped by 1 base and J by 2 bases, with 11 bases between them. CDR1 is LNHDA and CDR2 is SQIVND in the germline V gene (reference sequence). The CDR3 has 15 residues.

In regard to this clonotype: This clone may be a read error of a much larger clone one base away. The V and J genes are TRBV12-3 or TRBV12-4 and TRBJ1-4; D remains ambiguous. The CDR3 has 13 residues. The CDR3 sequence: CASSLGAGRPILF. As DNA, the CDR3 is TGTGCCAGCAGTTTAGGGGCTGGGAGACCTATACTTTTT.

Concerning this clonotype: A far larger clone is off by one base, so a read error is likely. This rearrangement joins TRBV27 to TRBJ2-5; TRBD1 agrees at 7 bases. CDR3 length equals 13 residues. Germline V gene sequence: CDR1 MNHEY, CDR2 SMNVEV (reference sequence). Written as DNA, the CDR3 is TGTGCCAGCAGCCGGGACAGACAAGAGACCCAGCACTTC. It translates to CASSRDRQETQHF.

The gene calls are TRBV29-1 and TRBJ2-1; D call uncertain. The germline V gene has CDR1 SQVTM and CDR2 ANQGSEA. The CDR3 totals 13 residues. The germline V and J ends were trimmed by 0 bases and 7 bases, with 10 bases remaining between them. CDR3 sequence reads: CSVEDPSKNEQFF. For the CDR3, the DNA is TGCAGCGTTGAAGATCCGTCGAAGAATGAGCAGTTCTTC.

This clonotype was seen ten or more times. The chain has TRBV5-1 and TRBJ2-2, with D uncertain. Germline assignment: CDR1 SGHRS and CDR2 YFSETQ. The CDR3 runs to 15 residues. V was clipped by 0 bases and J by 4 bases, with 10 bases between them. The CDR3 nucleotides read TGCGCCAGCAGCTTGGGCGTCGCGAGCACCGGGGAGCTGTTTTTT. Translated, it gives CASSLGVASTGELFF.

The V and J genes are TRBV20-1 and TRBJ2-5; D is undetermined. This CDR3 is built from 13 residues. V lost 6 bases and J lost 5, with 16 bases in between. Germline lookup yields CDR1 DFQATT and CDR2 SNEGSKA (reference sequence). The CDR3 region is CSASDRPGETQYF. In DNA, the CDR3 is TGCAGTGCCTCGGACCGCCCTGGGGAGACCCAGTACTTC.

This clonotype was seen ten or more times. The chain couples TRBV6-1 to TRBJ2-3; 8 bases are a match to TRBD1. CDR3 size: 14 residues. CDR1 is MNHNS, CDR2 SASEGT, per germline. V was clipped by 6 bases and J by 4 bases; unmatched bases: 6. The CDR3: CASRPSGGPDTQYF. The DNA of the CDR3 is TGTGCCAGCAGGCCTTCAGGGGGCCCAGATACGCAGTATTTT.

CDR3 DNA sequence: TGCGCCAGCAGCTGGACAGGACCGACCTACGAGCAGTACTTC. Translated: CASSWTGPTYEQYF. The chain is built from TRBV5-1 and TRBJ2-7, with 7 bases identical to TRBD1. The ends lost 3 bases at V and 2 bases at J; junction bases unmatched: 5. Germline-derived CDR1 and CDR2 are SGHRS and YFSETQ. This CDR3 is 14 amino acids long.

CDR3: CSVDAVVGETQYF. The CDR3 bases are TGCAGCGTTGATGCCGTAGTTGGTGAGACCCAGTACTTC. The chain couples TRBV29-1 to TRBJ2-5, with no clear D. The CDR3 spans 13 residues. V gave up 3 bases and J gave up 5 bases, with 13 bases separating them. CDR1 SQVTM and CDR2 ANQGSEA come from the germline V gene. Supplemented by reference TRBV29-1 and TRBJ2-5, the full variable domain reads SAVISQKPSRDICQRGTSLTIQCQVDSQVTMMFWYRQQPGQSLTLIATANQGSEATYESGFVIDKFPISRPNLTFSTLTVSNMSPEDSSIYLCSVDAVVGETQYFGPGTRLLVL.